The T cell receptor (beta chain) described here comes from a study of CD8 T cells in ankylosing spondylitis. Points from the study as a whole: Disease-linked clones were found to be CD8+ and relatively rare in peripheral blood.

TCRdb used MiXCR to reprocess the 5' RACE reads, holding one entry per CDR3 protein. The sample has approximately 190,000 distinct CDR3 sequences; 10% to 15% are singletons. In this sample, this clonotype turned up many times. Its specificity is not known. V trimming: 4 bases; J trimming: 5 bases; junction bases outside the gene matches: 5. The V gene's germline CDR1 is KGHDR and CDR2 SFDVKD. The CDR3 runs to 16 residues. This chain connects TRBV24-1 to TRBJ1-5, with 12 bases aligning to TRBD1. This receptor was obtained from a female donor with ankylosing spondylitis or in good health (not recorded which). What was sequenced was blood, either unsorted or a sorted T cell fraction (not recorded which). CDR3 sequence reads: CATSDPGTGGYQPQHF. The DNA for the CDR3 is TGTGCCACCAGTGACCCCGGGACAGGGGGCTATCAGCCCCAGCATTTT.